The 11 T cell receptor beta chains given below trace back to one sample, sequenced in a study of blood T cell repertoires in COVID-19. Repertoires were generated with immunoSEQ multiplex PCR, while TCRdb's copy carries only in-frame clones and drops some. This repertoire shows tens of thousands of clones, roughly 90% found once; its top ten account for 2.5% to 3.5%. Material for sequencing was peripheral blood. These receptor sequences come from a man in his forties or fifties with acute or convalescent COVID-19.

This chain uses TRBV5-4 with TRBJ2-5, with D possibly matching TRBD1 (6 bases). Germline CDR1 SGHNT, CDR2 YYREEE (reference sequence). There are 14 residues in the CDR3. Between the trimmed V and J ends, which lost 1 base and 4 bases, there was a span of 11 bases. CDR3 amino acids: CASSLQGQIETQYF. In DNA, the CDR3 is TGTGCCAGCAGCTTGCAAGGACAGATAGAGACCCAGTACTTC.

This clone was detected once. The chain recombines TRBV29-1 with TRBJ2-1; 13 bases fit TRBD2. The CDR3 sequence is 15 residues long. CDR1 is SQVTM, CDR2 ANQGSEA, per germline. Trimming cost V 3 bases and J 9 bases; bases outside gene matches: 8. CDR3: CSVDRLAGGIPEQFF. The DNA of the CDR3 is TGCAGCGTTGATAGACTAGCGGGGGGTATTCCTGAGCAGTTCTTC.

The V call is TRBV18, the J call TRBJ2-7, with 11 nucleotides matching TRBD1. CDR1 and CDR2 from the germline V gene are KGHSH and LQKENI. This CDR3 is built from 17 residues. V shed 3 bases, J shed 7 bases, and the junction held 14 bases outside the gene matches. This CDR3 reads CASSPLRPGQGAGEQYF. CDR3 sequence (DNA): TGTGCCAGCTCACCCTTAAGACCCGGACAGGGGGCAGGAGAGCAGTACTTC.

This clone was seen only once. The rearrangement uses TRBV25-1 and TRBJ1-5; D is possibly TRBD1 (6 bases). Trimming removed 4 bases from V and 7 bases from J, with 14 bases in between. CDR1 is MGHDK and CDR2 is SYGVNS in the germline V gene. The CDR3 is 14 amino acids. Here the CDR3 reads CASSGLGAKQPQHF. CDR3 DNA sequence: TGTGCCAGCAGTGGATTGGGGGCGAAACAGCCCCAGCATTTT.

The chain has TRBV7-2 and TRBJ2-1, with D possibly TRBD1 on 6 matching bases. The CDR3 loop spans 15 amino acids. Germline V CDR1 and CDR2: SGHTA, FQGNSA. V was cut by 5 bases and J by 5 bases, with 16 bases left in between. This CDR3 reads CASSASRGRNNEQFF. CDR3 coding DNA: TGTGCCAGCAGCGCTAGCAGGGGTAGGAACAATGAGCAGTTCTTC.

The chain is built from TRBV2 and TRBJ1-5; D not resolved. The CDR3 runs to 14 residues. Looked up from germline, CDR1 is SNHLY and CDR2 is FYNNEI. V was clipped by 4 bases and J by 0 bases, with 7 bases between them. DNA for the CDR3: TGTGCCAGCAGTGTAAACTTTAGCAATCAGCCCCAGCATTTT. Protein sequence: CASSVNFSNQPQHF.

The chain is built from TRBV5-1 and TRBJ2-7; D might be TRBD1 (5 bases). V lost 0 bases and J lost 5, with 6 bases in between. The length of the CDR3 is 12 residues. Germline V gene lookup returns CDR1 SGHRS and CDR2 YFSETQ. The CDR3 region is CASSLVGDEQYF. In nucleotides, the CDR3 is TGCGCCAGCAGCTTGGTAGGGGACGAGCAGTACTTC.

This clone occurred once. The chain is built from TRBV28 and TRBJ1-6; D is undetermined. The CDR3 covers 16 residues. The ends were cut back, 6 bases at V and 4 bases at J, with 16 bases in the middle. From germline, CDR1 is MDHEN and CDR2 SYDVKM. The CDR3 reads CASSQPGPSYNSPLHF. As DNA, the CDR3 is TGTGCCAGCAGCCAACCGGGTCCCTCTTATAATTCACCCCTCCACTTT.

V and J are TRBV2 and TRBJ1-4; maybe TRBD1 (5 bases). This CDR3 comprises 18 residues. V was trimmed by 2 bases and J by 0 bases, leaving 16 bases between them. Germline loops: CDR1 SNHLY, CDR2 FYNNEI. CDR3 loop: CASSEWGGPFATNEKLFF. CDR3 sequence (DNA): TGTGCCAGCAGTGAATGGGGCGGCCCTTTCGCAACTAATGAAAAACTGTTTTTT.

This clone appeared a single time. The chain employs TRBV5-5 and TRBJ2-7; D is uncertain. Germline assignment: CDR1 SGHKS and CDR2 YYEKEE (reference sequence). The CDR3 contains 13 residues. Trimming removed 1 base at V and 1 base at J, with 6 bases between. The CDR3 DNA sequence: TGTGCCAGCAGCTTGTACGGTTCCTACGAGCAGTACTTC. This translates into CASSLYGSYEQYF.

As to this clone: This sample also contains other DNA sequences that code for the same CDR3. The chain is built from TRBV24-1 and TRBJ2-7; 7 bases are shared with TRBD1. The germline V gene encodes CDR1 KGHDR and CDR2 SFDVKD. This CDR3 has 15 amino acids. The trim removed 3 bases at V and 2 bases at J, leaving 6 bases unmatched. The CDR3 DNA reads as TGTGCCACCAGTGATCCCCGGGACAGAACCTACGAGCAGTACTTC. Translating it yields CATSDPRDRTYEQYF.